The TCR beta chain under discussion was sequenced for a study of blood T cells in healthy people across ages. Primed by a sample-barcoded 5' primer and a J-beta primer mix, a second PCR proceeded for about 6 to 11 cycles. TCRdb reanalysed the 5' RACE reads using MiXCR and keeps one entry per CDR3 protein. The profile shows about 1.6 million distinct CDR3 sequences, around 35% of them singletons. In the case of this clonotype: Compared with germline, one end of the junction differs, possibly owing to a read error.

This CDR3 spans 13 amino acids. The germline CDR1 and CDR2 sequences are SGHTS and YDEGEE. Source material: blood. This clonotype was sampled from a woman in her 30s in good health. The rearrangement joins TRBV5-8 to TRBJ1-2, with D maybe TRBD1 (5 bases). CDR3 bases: TGTGCCAGCAGCTCGACAGCATTCTATGGTTACACCTTC. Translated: CASSSTAFYGYTF.